This record covers a single T cell receptor (beta chain). The record originates from a study of T-cell reconstitution after alpha-beta-depleted transplantation in children. It was with unique molecular identifiers that the TCRbeta library was prepared. TCRdb re-derived calls from the PCR reads in MiXCR, one entry per CDR3 protein. The sample shows about 500,000 distinct CDR3 sequences, less than 35% of them seen only once. This CDR3 spans 14 amino acids. Germline V gives CDR1 ENHRY, CDR2 SYGVKD. The V end was cut by 2 bases, the J end by 4 bases, with 9 bases between. The material was PBMCs from the stem cell graft donor, obtained from the stem cell graft. The receptor comes from a human donor who donated a stem cell graft to a child with aplastic anemia. The V call is TRBV10-3, the J call TRBJ2-1; D perhaps matches TRBD2 (5 bases). The DNA for the CDR3 is TGTGCCATCAGTGAGACTAGTGTTTACAATGAGCAGTTCTTC. This codes for CAISETSVYNEQFF.